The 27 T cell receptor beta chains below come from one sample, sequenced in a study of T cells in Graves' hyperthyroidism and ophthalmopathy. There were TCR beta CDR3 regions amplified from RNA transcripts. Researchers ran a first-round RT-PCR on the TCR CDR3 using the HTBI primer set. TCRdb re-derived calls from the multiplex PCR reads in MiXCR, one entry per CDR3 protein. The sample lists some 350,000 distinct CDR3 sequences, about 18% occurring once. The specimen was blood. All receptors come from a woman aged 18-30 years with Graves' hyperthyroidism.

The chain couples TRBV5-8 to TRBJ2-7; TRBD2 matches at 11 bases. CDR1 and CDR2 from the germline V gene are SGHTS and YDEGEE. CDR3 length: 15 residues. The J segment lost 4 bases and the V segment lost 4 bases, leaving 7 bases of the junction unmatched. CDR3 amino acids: CASSVGLADGYEQYF. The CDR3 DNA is TGTGCCAGCAGCGTGGGACTAGCGGACGGTTACGAGCAGTACTTC.

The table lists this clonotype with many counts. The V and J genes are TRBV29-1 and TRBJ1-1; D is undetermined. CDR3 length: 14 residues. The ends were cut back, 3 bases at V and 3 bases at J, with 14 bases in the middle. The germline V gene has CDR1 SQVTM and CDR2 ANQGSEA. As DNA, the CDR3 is TGCAGCGTTGATTCGAGGGCTAGGGACACTGAAGCTTTCTTT. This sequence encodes CSVDSRARDTEAFF.

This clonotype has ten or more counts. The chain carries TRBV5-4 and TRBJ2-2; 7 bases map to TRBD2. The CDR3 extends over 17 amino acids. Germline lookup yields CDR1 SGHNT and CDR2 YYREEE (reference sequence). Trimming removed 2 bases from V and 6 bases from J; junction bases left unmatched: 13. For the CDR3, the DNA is TGTGCCAGCAGCTTCCCGGCGACTAGCTTGGGGGCCGGGGAGCTGTTTTTT. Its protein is CASSFPATSLGAGELFF.

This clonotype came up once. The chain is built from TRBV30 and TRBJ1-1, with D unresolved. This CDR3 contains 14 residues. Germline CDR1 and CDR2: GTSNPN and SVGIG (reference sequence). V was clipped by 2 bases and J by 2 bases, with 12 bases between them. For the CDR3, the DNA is TGTGCCTGGAGTATCTCCCGGGGAAACACTGAAGCTTTCTTT. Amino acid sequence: CAWSISRGNTEAFF.

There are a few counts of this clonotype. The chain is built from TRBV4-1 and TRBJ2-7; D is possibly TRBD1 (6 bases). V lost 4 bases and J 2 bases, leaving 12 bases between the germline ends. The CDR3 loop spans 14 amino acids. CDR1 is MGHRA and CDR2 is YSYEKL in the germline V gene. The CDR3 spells CASSPQGTAYEQYF. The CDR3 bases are TGCGCCAGCAGCCCACAGGGAACCGCCTACGAGCAGTACTTC.

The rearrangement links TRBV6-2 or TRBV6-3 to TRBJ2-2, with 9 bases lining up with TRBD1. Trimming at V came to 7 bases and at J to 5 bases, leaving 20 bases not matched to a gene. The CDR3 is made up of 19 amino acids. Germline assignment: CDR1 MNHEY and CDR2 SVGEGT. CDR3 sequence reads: CASTPRQGGLRIKTGELFF. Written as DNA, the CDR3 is TGTGCCAGCACCCCCCGACAGGGGGGTTTAAGGATAAAAACCGGGGAGCTGTTTTTT.

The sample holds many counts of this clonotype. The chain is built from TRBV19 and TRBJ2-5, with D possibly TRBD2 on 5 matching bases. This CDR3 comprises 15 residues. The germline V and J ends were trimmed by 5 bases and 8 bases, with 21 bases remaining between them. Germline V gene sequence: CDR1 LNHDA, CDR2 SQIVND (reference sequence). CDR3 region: CASSPRGSQPGTQYF. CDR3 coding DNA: TGTGCCAGTAGTCCCCGAGGGTCCCAACCAGGAACCCAGTACTTC.

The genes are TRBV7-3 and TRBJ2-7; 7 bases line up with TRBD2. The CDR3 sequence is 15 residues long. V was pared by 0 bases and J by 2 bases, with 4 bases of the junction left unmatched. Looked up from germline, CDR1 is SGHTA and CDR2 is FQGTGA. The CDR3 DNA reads TGTGCCAGCAGCTTAACGCCGGGAGGCGCCTACGAGCAGTACTTC. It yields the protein CASSLTPGGAYEQYF.

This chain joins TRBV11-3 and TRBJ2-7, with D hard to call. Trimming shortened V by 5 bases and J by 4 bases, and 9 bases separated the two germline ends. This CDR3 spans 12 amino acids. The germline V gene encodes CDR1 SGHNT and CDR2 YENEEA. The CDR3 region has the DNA TGTGCCAGCAGCCATGACGAATACGAGCAGTACTTC. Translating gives CASSHDEYEQYF. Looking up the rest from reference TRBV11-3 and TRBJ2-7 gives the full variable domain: EAGVVQSPRYKIIEKKQPVAFWCNPISGHNTLYWYLQNLGQGPELLIRYENEEAVDDSQLPKDRFSAERLKGVDSTLKIQPAELGDSAVYLCASSHDEYEQYFGPGTRLTVT.

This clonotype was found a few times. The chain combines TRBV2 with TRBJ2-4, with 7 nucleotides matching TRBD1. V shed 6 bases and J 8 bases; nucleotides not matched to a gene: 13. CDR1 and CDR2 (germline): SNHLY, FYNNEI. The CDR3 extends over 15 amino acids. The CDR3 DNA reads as TGTGCCAGCAGAAACAGGGGTTTTCGTCAGGACATTCAGTACTTC. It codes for CASRNRGFRQDIQYF.

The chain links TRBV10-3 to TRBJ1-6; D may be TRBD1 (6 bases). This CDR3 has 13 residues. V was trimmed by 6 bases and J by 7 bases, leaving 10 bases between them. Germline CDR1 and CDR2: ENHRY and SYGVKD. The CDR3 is CAIRPGQNSPLHF. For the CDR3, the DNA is TGTGCCATCAGGCCCGGACAGAATTCACCCCTCCACTTT.

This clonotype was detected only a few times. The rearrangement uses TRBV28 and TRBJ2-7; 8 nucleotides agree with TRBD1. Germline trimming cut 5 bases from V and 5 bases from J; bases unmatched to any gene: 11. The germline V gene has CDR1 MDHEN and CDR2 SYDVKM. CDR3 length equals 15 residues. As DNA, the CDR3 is TGTGCCAGCAGTGGGACCTGGACAGGGCGCGACGAGCAGTACTTC. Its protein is CASSGTWTGRDEQYF.

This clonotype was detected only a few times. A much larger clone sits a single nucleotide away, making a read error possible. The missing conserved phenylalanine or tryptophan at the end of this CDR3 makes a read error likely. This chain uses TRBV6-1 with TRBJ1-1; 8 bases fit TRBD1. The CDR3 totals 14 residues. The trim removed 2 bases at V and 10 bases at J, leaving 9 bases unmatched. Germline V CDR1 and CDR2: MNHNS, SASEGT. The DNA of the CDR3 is TGTGCCAGCAGTGAACCGGGACAGGAGGGGTCAGCTTTCTCT. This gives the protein CASSEPGQEGSAFS.

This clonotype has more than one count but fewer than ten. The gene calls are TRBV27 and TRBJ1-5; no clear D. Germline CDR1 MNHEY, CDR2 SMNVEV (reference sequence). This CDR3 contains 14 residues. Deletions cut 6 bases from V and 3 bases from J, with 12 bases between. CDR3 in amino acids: CASSRGGINQPQHF. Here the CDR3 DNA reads TGTGCCAGCAGCCGCGGAGGGATCAATCAGCCCCAGCATTTT.

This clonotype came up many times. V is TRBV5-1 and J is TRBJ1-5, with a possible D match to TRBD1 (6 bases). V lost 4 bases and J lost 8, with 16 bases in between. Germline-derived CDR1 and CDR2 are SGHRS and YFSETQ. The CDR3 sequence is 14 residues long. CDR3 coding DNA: TGCGCCAGCAGCCTGAATGACAGGAGTGAGCCCCAGCATTTT. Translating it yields CASSLNDRSEPQHF. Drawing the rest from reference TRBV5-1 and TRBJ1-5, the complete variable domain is KAGVTQTPRYLIKTRGQQVTLSCSPISGHRSVSWYQQTPGQGLQFLFEYFSETQRNKGNFPGRFSGRQFSNSRSEMNVSTLELGDSALYLCASSLNDRSEPQHFGDGTRLSIL.

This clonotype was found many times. CDR3 amino acids: CASSSGTGTYEQYF. Here the CDR3 DNA reads TGTGCCAGCAGTTCCGGGACCGGTACCTACGAGCAGTACTTC. This chain links TRBV2 with TRBJ2-7, with D perhaps given as TRBD1 or TRBD2 (5 bases each). Germline CDR1 SNHLY, CDR2 FYNNEI. The ends were cut back, 5 bases at V and 2 bases at J, with 13 bases in the middle. This CDR3 is 14 amino acids long.

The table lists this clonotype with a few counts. As DNA, the CDR3 is TGTGCCAGCAGCCCAGGCCTTCGGGGGGGCAAGTACTTC. Translation gives CASSPGLRGGKYF. The V call is TRBV7-2, the J call TRBJ2-4; 8 bases align to TRBD2. Trimming took 5 bases from V and 14 from J; bases not matched to a gene: 11. Germline CDR1 SGHTA, CDR2 FQGNSA. The CDR3 length is 13 residues.

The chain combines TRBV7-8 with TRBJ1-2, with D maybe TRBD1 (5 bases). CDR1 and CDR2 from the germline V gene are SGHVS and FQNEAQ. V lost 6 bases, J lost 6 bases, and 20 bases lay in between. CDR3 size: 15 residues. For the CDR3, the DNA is TGTGCCAGCAGACCGGGACGCCCAAGAGGGGATGGCTACACCTTC. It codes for CASRPGRPRGDGYTF.

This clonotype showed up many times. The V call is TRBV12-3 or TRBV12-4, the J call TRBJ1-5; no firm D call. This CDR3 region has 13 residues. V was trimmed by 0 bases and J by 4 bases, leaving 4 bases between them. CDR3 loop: CASSLAQNQPQHF. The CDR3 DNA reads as TGTGCCAGCAGTTTAGCGCAAAATCAGCCCCAGCATTTT.

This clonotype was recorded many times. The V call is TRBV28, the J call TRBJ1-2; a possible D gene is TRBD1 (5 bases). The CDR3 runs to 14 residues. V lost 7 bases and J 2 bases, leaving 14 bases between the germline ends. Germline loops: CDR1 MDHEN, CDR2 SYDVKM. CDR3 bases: TGTGCCAGCACCGTCGGGGGGGGGAACTATGGCTACACCTTC. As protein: CASTVGGGNYGYTF.

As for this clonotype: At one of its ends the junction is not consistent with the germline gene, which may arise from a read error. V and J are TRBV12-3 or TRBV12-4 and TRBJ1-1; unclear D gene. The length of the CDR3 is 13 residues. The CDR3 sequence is CASSLEGNTEASF. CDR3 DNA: TGTGCCAGCAGTTTAGAAGGGAACACTGAAGCTTCCTTT.

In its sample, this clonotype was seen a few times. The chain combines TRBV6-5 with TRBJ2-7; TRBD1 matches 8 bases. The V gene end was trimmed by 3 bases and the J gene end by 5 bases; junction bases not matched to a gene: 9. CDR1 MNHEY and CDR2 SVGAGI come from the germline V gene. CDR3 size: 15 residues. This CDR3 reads CASSYLAGGSHEQYF. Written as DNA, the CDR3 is TGTGCCAGCAGTTATCTGGCAGGGGGCTCACACGAGCAGTACTTC.

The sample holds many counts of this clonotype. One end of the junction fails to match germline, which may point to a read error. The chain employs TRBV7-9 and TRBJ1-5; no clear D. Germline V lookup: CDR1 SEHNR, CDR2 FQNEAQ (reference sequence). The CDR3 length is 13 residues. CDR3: CASSLHSNQPQHF. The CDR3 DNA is TGCGCCAGCAGCTTGCATAGCAATCAGCCCCAGCATTTT.

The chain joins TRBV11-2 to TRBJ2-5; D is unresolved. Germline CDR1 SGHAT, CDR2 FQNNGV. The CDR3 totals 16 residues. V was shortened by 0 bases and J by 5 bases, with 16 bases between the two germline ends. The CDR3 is CASSLDWGYLKETQYF. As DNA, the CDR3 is TGTGCCAGCAGCTTAGATTGGGGTTACTTGAAGGAGACCCAGTACTTC.

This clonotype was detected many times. The DNA for the CDR3 is TGTGCCAGCAGCCAAGAGGGCCCGTCAGAGACCCAGTACTTC. Translated: CASSQEGPSETQYF. This chain uses TRBV3-1 with TRBJ2-5; D gene unclear. The V gene lost 0 bases and the J gene lost 4 bases, with 9 bases spanning the gap. Germline V lookup: CDR1 LGHDT, CDR2 YNNKEL (reference sequence). This CDR3 comprises 14 residues.

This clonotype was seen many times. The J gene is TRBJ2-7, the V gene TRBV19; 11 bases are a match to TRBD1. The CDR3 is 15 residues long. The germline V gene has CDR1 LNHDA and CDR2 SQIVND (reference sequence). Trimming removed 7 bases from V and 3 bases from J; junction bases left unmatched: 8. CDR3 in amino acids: CASTPGTGGFYEQYF. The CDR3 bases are TGTGCCAGTACCCCCGGGACAGGGGGATTCTACGAGCAGTACTTC. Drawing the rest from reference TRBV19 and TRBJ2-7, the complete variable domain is DGGITQSPKYLFRKEGQNVTLSCEQNLNHDAMYWYRQDPGQGLRLIYYSQIVNDFQKGDIAEGYSVSREKKESFPLTVTSAQKNPTAFYLCASTPGTGGFYEQYFGPGTRLTVT.

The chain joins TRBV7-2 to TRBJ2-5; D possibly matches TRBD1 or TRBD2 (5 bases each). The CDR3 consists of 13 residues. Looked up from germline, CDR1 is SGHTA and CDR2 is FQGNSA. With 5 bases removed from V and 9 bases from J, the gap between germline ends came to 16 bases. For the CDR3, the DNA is TGTGCCAGCAGCCCCCCGGGACGACGGGCCCAGTACTTC. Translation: CASSPPGRRAQYF.